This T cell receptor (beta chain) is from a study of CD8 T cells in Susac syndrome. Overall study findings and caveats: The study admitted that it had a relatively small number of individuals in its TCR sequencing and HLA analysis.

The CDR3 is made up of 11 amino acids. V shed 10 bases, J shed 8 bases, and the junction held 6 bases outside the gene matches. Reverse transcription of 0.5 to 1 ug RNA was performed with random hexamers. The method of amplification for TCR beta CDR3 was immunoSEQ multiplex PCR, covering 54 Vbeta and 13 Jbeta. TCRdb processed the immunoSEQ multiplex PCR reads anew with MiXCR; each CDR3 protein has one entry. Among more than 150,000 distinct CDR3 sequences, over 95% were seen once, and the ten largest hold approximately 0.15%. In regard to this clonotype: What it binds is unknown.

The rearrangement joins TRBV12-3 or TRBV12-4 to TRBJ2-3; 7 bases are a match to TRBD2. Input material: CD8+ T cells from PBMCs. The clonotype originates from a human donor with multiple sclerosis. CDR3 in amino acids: CAIRDYLTQYF. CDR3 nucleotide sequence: TGTGCCATCCGGGACTACCTTACGCAGTATTTT.